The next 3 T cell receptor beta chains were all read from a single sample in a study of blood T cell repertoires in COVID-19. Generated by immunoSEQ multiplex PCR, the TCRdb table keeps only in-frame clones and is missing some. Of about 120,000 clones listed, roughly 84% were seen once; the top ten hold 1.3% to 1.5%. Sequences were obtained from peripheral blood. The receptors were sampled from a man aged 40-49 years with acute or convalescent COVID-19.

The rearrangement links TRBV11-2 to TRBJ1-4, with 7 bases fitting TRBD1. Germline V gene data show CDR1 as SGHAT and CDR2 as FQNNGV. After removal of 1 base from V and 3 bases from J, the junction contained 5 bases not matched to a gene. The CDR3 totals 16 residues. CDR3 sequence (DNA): TGTGCCAGCAGCTTAGGACAGGGTGTTCCTAATGAAAAACTGTTTTTT. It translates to CASSLGQGVPNEKLFF.

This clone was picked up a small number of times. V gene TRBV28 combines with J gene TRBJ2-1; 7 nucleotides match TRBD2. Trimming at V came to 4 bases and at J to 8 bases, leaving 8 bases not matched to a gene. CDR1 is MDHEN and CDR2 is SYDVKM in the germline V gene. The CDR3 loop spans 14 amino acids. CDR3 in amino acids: CASSSASGRHEQFF. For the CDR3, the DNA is TGTGCCAGCAGTTCGGCTAGCGGCCGGCATGAGCAGTTCTTC.

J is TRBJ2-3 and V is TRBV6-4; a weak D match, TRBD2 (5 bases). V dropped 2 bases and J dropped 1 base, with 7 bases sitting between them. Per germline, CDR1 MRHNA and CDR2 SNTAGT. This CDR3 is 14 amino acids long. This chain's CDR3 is CASSDAGGTDTQYF. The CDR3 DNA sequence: TGTGCCAGCAGTGACGCCGGGGGCACAGATACGCAGTATTTT.